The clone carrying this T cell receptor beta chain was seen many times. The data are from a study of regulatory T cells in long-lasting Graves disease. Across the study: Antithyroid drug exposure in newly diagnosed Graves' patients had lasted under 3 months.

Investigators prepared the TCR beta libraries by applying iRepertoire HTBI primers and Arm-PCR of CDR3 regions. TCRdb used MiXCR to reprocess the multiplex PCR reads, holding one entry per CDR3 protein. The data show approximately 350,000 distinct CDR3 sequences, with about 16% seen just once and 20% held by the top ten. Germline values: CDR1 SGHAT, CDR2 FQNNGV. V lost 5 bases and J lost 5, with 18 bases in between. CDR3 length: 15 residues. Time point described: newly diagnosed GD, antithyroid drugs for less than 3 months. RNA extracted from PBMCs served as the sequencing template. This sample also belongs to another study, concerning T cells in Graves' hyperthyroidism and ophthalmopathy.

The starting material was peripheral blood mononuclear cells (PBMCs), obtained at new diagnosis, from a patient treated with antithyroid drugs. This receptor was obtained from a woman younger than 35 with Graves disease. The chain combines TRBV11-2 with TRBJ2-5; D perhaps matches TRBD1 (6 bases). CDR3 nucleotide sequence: TGTGCCAGCAGCCCAGAAGGTCCGCAGGGGGAGACCCAGTACTTC. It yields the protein CASSPEGPQGETQYF.